This T cell receptor beta chain derives from a study of cytomegalovirus exposure and HLA in healthy donors. In the study overall: The study placed about four fifths of its 350 to 400 genotyped donors in the Caucasian-associated ancestry cluster. General study findings and limits: There were approximately 150 TCR beta chains listed as cytomegalovirus-associated. The authors considered a cluster of highly shared sequence variants likely to be a sequencing artifact.

Primers included in the PCR were 60 Vbeta and 13 Jbeta primers. Repertoires were generated with immunoSEQ multiplex PCR, while TCRdb's copy carries only in-frame clones and drops some. Counted here are approximately 160,000 clones, around 80% occurring once; the ten biggest clones make up 6.5% to 9%. Remarks on this clone: Antigen specificity is unknown.

Germline CDR1 SGHVS, CDR2 FQNEAQ. After removal of 0 bases from V and 6 bases from J, the junction contained 1 base not matched to a gene. The CDR3 runs to 15 residues. The sequenced sample was PBMCs. This chain connects TRBV7-8 to TRBJ1-6; 8 nucleotides line up with TRBD1. This receptor was identified in a woman aged 40 to 55 in good health and CMV-seropositive. CDR3 in DNA: TGTGCCAGCAGCTTAGCGACAGGGGTTAATTCACCCCTCCACTTT. Translated: CASSLATGVNSPLHF. Combining the CDR3 with reference TRBV7-8 and TRBJ1-6 gives the whole variable domain GAGVSQSPRYKVAKRGQDVALRCDPISGHVSLFWYQQALGQGPEFLTYFQNEAQLDKSGLPSDRFFAERPEGSVSTLKIQRTQQEDSAVYLCASSLATGVNSPLHFGNGTRLTVT.